These 29 T cell receptor beta chains were sequenced from one sample in a study of T cells in Graves' hyperthyroidism and ophthalmopathy. There were TCR beta CDR3 regions amplified from RNA transcripts. The HTBI primer set was used in a first-round RT-PCR of the TCR CDR3. Each CDR3 protein is one row after TCRdb ran MiXCR on the multiplex PCR reads. The sample lists around 500,000 distinct CDR3 sequences; roughly a sixth were seen once. The sample was blood. The receptor set was obtained from a woman between 25 and 40 years old with Graves' ophthalmopathy.

This chain links TRBV20-1 with TRBJ2-1, with D maybe TRBD2 (5 bases). The germline gives CDR1 DFQATT, CDR2 SNEGSKA (reference sequence). CDR3 length: 13 residues. Trimming took 0 bases from V and 9 from J, leaving 12 bases between them. DNA for the CDR3: TGCAGTGCTAGAGATGGACTTGGTACTGAGCAGTTCTTC. It codes for CSARDGLGTEQFF.

This clonotype was detected ten times or more. The rearrangement uses TRBV28 and TRBJ2-7; tentative D call: TRBD2 (6 bases). In germline, CDR1 is MDHEN, CDR2 SYDVKM. CDR3 length equals 14 residues. V dropped 9 bases and J dropped 6 bases, with 21 bases sitting between them. The CDR3 bases are TGTGCCAGTCGGGGGACGATGACCGAAGGCGAGCAGTACTTC. It codes for CASRGTMTEGEQYF.

The chain has TRBV5-4 and TRBJ2-1; no firm D call. Germline CDR1 SGHNT, CDR2 YYREEE (reference sequence). CDR3 length equals 14 residues. V shed 0 bases and J shed 4 bases, with 8 bases lying between them. The CDR3 region is CASSLGHPYNEQFF. In DNA form, the CDR3 reads TGTGCCAGCAGCTTGGGACACCCATACAATGAGCAGTTCTTC.

The table lists this clonotype with a few counts. This rearrangement joins TRBV27 to TRBJ1-5; 7 positions match TRBD1. The CDR3 runs 16 residues. With 4 bases clipped from V and 0 bases from J, the junction kept 6 bases outside the gene matches. CDR1 and CDR2 from the germline V gene are MNHEY and SMNVEV (reference sequence). CDR3 protein: CASSSFYRGSNQPQHF. CDR3 coding DNA: TGTGCCAGCAGTTCTTTCTACAGGGGTAGCAATCAGCCCCAGCATTTT.

The rearrangement uses TRBV19 and TRBJ1-1; no definite D call. Germline CDR1 is LNHDA and CDR2 is SQIVND (reference sequence). Trimming took 7 bases from V and 5 from J, leaving 14 bases between them. The CDR3 runs to 13 residues. CDR3 DNA: TGTGCCAGTATGGCAGCCCACACGACTGAAGCTTTCTTT. It translates to CASMAAHTTEAFF. Drawing the rest from reference TRBV19 and TRBJ1-1, the complete variable domain is DGGITQSPKYLFRKEGQNVTLSCEQNLNHDAMYWYRQDPGQGLRLIYYSQIVNDFQKGDIAEGYSVSREKKESFPLTVTSAQKNPTAFYLCASMAAHTTEAFFGQGTRLTVV.

This clonotype came up many times. The chain recombines TRBV19 with TRBJ2-3; 14 positions agree with TRBD2. The CDR3 length is 15 residues. Per germline, CDR1 LNHDA and CDR2 SQIVND (reference sequence). After removal of 4 bases from V and 4 bases from J, the junction contained 1 base not matched to a gene. The CDR3 spells CASSTGLAGADTQYF. CDR3 nucleotide sequence: TGTGCCAGTAGTACGGGACTAGCGGGAGCAGATACGCAGTATTTT. Filled out from reference TRBV19 and TRBJ2-3, the complete variable domain reads DGGITQSPKYLFRKEGQNVTLSCEQNLNHDAMYWYRQDPGQGLRLIYYSQIVNDFQKGDIAEGYSVSREKKESFPLTVTSAQKNPTAFYLCASSTGLAGADTQYFGPGTRLTVL.

This clonotype showed up many times. The V gene is TRBV12-3 or TRBV12-4, the J gene TRBJ2-7, with D perhaps matching TRBD2 (6 bases). Between the trimmed V and J ends, which lost 2 bases and 7 bases, there was a span of 15 bases. The CDR3 length is 14 residues. The CDR3 is CASSLLRRGWEQYF. DNA of the CDR3: TGTGCCAGCAGTTTATTACGGAGGGGATGGGAGCAGTACTTC.

This clonotype was recorded once. This clone may be a read error of a much larger clone one base away. The V call is TRBV4-1, the J call TRBJ1-1; D is unclear. The CDR3 is 14 residues long. Germline-derived CDR1 and CDR2 are MGHRA and YSYEKL. Deletions cut 1 base from V and 4 bases from J, with 10 bases between. The CDR3, as DNA: TGCGCCAGCAGCCAAGTAAACAGAGGCACTGAAGCTTTCTTT. Translation: CASSQVNRGTEAFF.

This clonotype was counted many times. V gene TRBV18 combines with J gene TRBJ1-3, with TRBD1 identical over 8 bases. The CDR3 length is 15 residues. Germline CDR1 KGHSH, CDR2 LQKENI. V gave up 6 bases and J gave up 0 bases; unmatched junction bases: 4. This chain's CDR3 is CASSQDRASGNTIYF. CDR3 nucleotide sequence: TGTGCCAGCTCGCAGGACAGGGCCTCTGGAAACACCATATATTTT.

Ten or more counts support this clonotype. The chain uses TRBV2 and TRBJ1-2; weak D call: TRBD1 (6 bases). Per germline, CDR1 SNHLY and CDR2 FYNNEI. The V end lost 4 bases, the J end lost 5 bases, and 17 bases lay between the germline ends. The CDR3 runs to 15 residues. The CDR3 sequence: CASSVGQFLGYGYTF. The CDR3 DNA is TGTGCCAGCAGTGTCGGACAGTTTCTAGGGTATGGCTACACCTTC.

This clonotype was found many times. The chain has TRBV6-6 and TRBJ2-3; the match to TRBD2 covers 9 bases. Germline V gives CDR1 MNHNY, CDR2 SVGAGI (reference sequence). With 0 bases clipped from V and 6 bases from J, the junction kept 10 bases outside the gene matches. CDR3 length: 17 amino acids. CDR3 nucleotides: TGTGCCAGCAGTTACTCGATGGGCGGGAGGGCCACGGATACGCAGTATTTT. Protein: CASSYSMGGRATDTQYF.

This clonotype was found many times. This chain joins TRBV28 and TRBJ1-1; weak D call: TRBD1 (5 bases). V lost 6 bases and J 1 base, leaving 9 bases between the germline ends. Germline CDR1 is MDHEN and CDR2 is SYDVKM. This CDR3 has 13 amino acids. In DNA form, the CDR3 reads TGTGCCAGCAGAGAAACAGGGAACACTGAAGCTTTCTTT. Protein sequence: CASRETGNTEAFF.

This clonotype turned up a few times. V usage is TRBV30 and J usage is TRBJ2-7, with D tentatively TRBD2 (5 bases). The germline V and J ends were trimmed by 4 bases and 4 bases, with 11 bases remaining between them. In germline, CDR1 is GTSNPN, CDR2 SVGIG (reference sequence). The CDR3 runs 12 residues. CDR3 coding DNA: TGTGCCTGGAACGGAGGCCTATACGAGCAGTACTTC. This sequence encodes CAWNGGLYEQYF.

CDR3 sequence (DNA): TGTGCCAGCAGTAATCGACTAGCGGGAGTTGTTGTTTTAGAGACCCAGTACTTC. Its translation is CASSNRLAGVVVLETQYF. V gene TRBV3-1 combines with J gene TRBJ2-5; 12 nucleotides match TRBD2. The CDR3 contains 18 residues. Trimming cost V 6 bases and J 4 bases; bases outside gene matches: 15. Germline V gene data show CDR1 as LGHDT and CDR2 as YNNKEL (reference sequence).

This clonotype was detected many times. The chain has TRBV12-3 or TRBV12-4 and TRBJ2-1, with D possibly TRBD2 on 5 matching bases. V gave up 5 bases and J gave up 4 bases, with 12 bases separating them. The CDR3 loop spans 14 amino acids. This CDR3 is CASSPDGVYNEQFF. As DNA, the CDR3 is TGTGCCAGCAGTCCGGACGGGGTATACAATGAGCAGTTCTTC.

The chain has TRBV4-3 and TRBJ2-3; TRBD2 is a possible D gene (7 bases). The CDR3 contains 19 residues. V was cut by 0 bases and J by 4 bases, with 23 bases left in between. Germline V lookup: CDR1 LGHNA, CDR2 YSLEER. In DNA, the CDR3 is TGCGCCAGCAGCCAAGATGGGGGGGCGGAGGGCGGGGCCCCAGATACGCAGTATTTT. Protein sequence: CASSQDGGAEGGAPDTQYF.

This clonotype occurred a few times. V gene TRBV2 combines with J gene TRBJ2-3; the match to TRBD1 covers 9 bases. The CDR3 has 14 residues. V gave up 9 bases and J gave up 3 bases; unmatched junction bases: 7. CDR1 is SNHLY, CDR2 FYNNEI, per germline. The CDR3 sequence: CASLRTGETDTQYF. CDR3 bases: TGTGCCAGTTTGAGGACAGGGGAGACAGATACGCAGTATTTT.

The V call is TRBV7-9, the J call TRBJ2-2; D possibly matches TRBD1 or TRBD2 (7 bases each). Per germline, CDR1 SEHNR and CDR2 FQNEAQ (reference sequence). The V and J ends lost 0 bases and 2 bases respectively, with 10 bases between them. This CDR3 is built from 16 residues. The CDR3: CASSLAGGGNTGELFF. The CDR3 region has the DNA TGTGCCAGCAGCTTAGCGGGAGGGGGCAACACCGGGGAGCTGTTTTTT.

This clonotype occurred a few times. The chain has TRBV29-1 and TRBJ2-2; 7 bases map to TRBD2. Germline loops: CDR1 SQVTM, CDR2 ANQGSEA. The CDR3 is 14 residues long. Trimming cost V 6 bases and J 4 bases; bases outside gene matches: 8. In DNA, the CDR3 is TGCAGCGTCATTGGGGGGGGGTTCACCGGGGAGCTGTTTTTT. Translated, it gives CSVIGGGFTGELFF.

In its sample, this clonotype was seen many times. The chain couples TRBV20-1 to TRBJ2-5, with D maybe TRBD2 (5 bases). Germline-derived CDR1 and CDR2 are DFQATT and SNEGSKA (reference sequence). The CDR3 sequence is 13 residues long. V lost 6 bases to trimming and J lost 5 bases, with 16 bases between them. The CDR3 region has the DNA TGCAGTGCCGAAAGAGGGATGCATGAGACCCAGTACTTC. Protein sequence: CSAERGMHETQYF.

The genes are TRBV7-2 and TRBJ2-3; D unresolved. Trimming removed 2 bases from V and 0 bases from J, with 15 bases in between. The CDR3 contains 17 residues. Germline-derived CDR1 and CDR2 are SGHTA and FQGNSA. CDR3 coding DNA: TGTGCCAGCAGCTTAAGGCTAGGGTTCACTAGCACAGATACGCAGTATTTT. Translated, it gives CASSLRLGFTSTDTQYF.

This clonotype turned up a few times. The CDR3 nucleotides read TGTGCCAGCAGCCCGAACGCAGGGGGCTTTAATTCACCCCTCCACTTT. Protein: CASSPNAGGFNSPLHF. V usage is TRBV16 and J usage is TRBJ1-6, with 8 bases lining up with TRBD1. Per germline, CDR1 KGHSY and CDR2 FQNENV. CDR3 size: 16 residues. J gave up 6 bases and V 4 bases, and 8 bases lay outside the gene matches. The variable domain in full, with the rest retrieved from reference TRBV16 and TRBJ1-6, is GEEVAQTPKHLVRGEGQKAKLYCAPIKGHSYVFWYQQVLKNEFKFLISFQNENVFDETGMPKERFSAKCLPNSPCSLEIQATKLEDSAVYFCASSPNAGGFNSPLHFGNGTRLTVT.

The chain's CDR3 is CASLGDRSDTIYF. The DNA for the CDR3 is TGTGCCAGCCTAGGGGATCGGAGTGACACCATATATTTT. V gene TRBV19 combines with J gene TRBJ1-3; possibly TRBD1 for D (5 bases). CDR1 and CDR2 from the germline V gene are LNHDA and SQIVND (reference sequence). The CDR3 has 13 residues. Trimming pared 9 bases from V and 8 bases from J, leaving 17 bases between.

This clonotype was detected a few times. V usage is TRBV20-1 and J usage is TRBJ2-2, with D perhaps matching TRBD1 (5 bases). The germline V gene encodes CDR1 DFQATT and CDR2 SNEGSKA (reference sequence). The CDR3 is 13 residues long. Between the trimmed V and J ends, which lost 4 bases and 4 bases, there was a span of 10 bases. The CDR3 coding sequence is TGCAGTGCTATCAGGGATGGCACCGGGGAGCTGTTTTTT. Translated, it gives CSAIRDGTGELFF.

This clonotype was picked up many times. The genes are TRBV20-1 and TRBJ2-3; D is undetermined. The length of the CDR3 is 10 residues. Deletions cut 3 bases from V and 6 bases from J, with 4 bases between. Germline CDR1 and CDR2: DFQATT and SNEGSKA (reference sequence). DNA of the CDR3: TGCAGTGCTAGTTGGGATACGCAGTATTTT. Translated: CSASWDTQYF.

This clonotype was seen at least ten times. The chain employs TRBV2 and TRBJ2-5; the D call may be TRBD1 or TRBD2 (6 bases each). Trimming shortened V by 1 base and J by 4 bases, and 13 bases separated the two germline ends. The CDR3 covers 15 residues. Germline V lookup: CDR1 SNHLY, CDR2 FYNNEI. CDR3 residues: CASSEGRGGIETQYF. The CDR3 region has the DNA TGTGCCAGCAGTGAAGGCAGGGGAGGCATAGAGACCCAGTACTTC.

This clonotype was detected ten times or more. The gene calls are TRBV7-3 and TRBJ2-3; D tentatively fits TRBD1 or TRBD2 (6 bases each). There are 15 residues in the CDR3. Per germline, CDR1 SGHTA and CDR2 FQGTGA. Trimming pared 0 bases from V and 3 bases from J, leaving 10 bases between. The DNA for the CDR3 is TGTGCCAGCAGCTTAACGCAAGGGGGGACAGATACGCAGTATTTT. Its protein product is CASSLTQGGTDTQYF.

Concerning this clonotype itself: Mismatch with germline at one junction end may stem from a read error. V is TRBV11-2 and J is TRBJ2-7, with D hard to call. The CDR3 is 11 residues long. Germline V lookup: CDR1 SGHAT, CDR2 FQNNGV. The CDR3: CGSSFQDEQYF. The DNA for the CDR3 is TGTGGCAGCAGCTTCCAGGACGAGCAGTACTTC.

This clonotype was recorded at least ten times. V usage is TRBV11-2 and J usage is TRBJ1-5; D is unresolved. Germline V gene sequence: CDR1 SGHAT, CDR2 FQNNGV. The CDR3 has 13 amino acids. With 0 bases removed from V and 8 bases from J, the gap between germline ends came to 8 bases. CDR3 sequence reads: CASSLDLGKPQHF. In DNA form, the CDR3 reads TGTGCCAGCAGCTTAGATTTGGGCAAGCCCCAGCATTTT.